This T cell receptor (beta chain) was obtained from a study of radiation and T cells in renal cell carcinoma. As for time point: blood 4 weeks post-SBRT, at nephrectomy. Treatment described: 15 Gy SBRT to primary tumor, nephrectomy 4 weeks later. Notes on this clone: No antigen is known for it.

In germline, CDR1 is GTSNPN, CDR2 SVGIG (reference sequence). The V and J ends lost 3 bases and 1 base respectively, with 5 bases between them. There are 12 residues in the CDR3. Assay used: immunoSEQ multiplex PCR; TCRdb lists only in-frame clones, some missing. The repertoire holds approximately 90,000 clones, with approximately 86% as singletons. The study, taken as a whole, reports: In blood, top tumor clones expanded by 2 weeks, shrinking by 4.

The chain links TRBV30 to TRBJ2-3; D not certain. The sample in question was blood, obtained from a patient whose treatment included radiotherapy and nephrectomy. The TCR originated in a man aged 50 or older with renal cell carcinoma. The DNA of the CDR3 is TGTGCCTGGAGCAGGCGCACAGATACGCAGTATTTT. Amino acid sequence: CAWSRRTDTQYF. The variable domain in full, completed from reference TRBV30 and TRBJ2-3, reads SQTIHQWPATLVQPVGSPLSLECTVEGTSNPNLYWYRQAAGRGLQLLFYSVGIGQISSEVPQNLSASRPQDRQFILSSKKLLLSDSGFYLCAWSRRTDTQYFGPGTRLTVL.